The entry below describes one T cell receptor beta chain. This clonotype came up many times. Its antigen is unknown. No base quality information exists; no much larger clone differs at one position. The data stem from a study of CD8 T cells in ankylosing spondylitis (dated by TCRdb to the late 2010s). Looking at the study overall: The study profiled T cell receptor beta repertoires in healthy donors and ankylosing spondylitis patients to find disease-linked TCR variants. The full study cohort was made up of about 25 ankylosing spondylitis patients and roughly 98 healthy donors. Samples of peripheral blood were taken, and for ankylosing spondylitis patients, synovial fluid was collected as well. General study outcomes and caveats: The disease-linked clones were reported to be significantly enriched in matched synovial fluid samples from ankylosing spondylitis patients. Blood from ankylosing spondylitis patients appeared to be characterized by a TCR beta motif composed of about eight highly homologous amino acid variants. The disease-linked clones showed a CD8+ phenotype and occurred at relatively low frequencies in peripheral blood. Some motif variants had previously been reported in the synovial fluid and blood of reactive arthritis patients, which suggests shared mechanisms of disease initiation.

The sequencer was an Illumina HiSeq 2500. Quantitative 5'-RACE with molecular barcodes was used to prepare TCR beta libraries. The study's own analysis went as follows. To identify disease-linked TCR variants, a new computational method was used, one built on a probabilistic model of VDJ rearrangement. TCRdb redid the processing of the public reads, applying fastp at Q25 and MiXCR, and retained in-frame beta chains. One record per CDR3 amino acid sequence lists the most common genes and DNA. The V and J calls come from TCRdb's annotation, not from the publication. The sample table shows 250,000 to 400,000 distinct CDR3 sequences, and approximately 10% are seen once. Together, the top ten hold 9.1% of the sample. Clipping removes 7 bases from V and 4 bases from J, with 11 as the unmatched junction base count. Reading the germline V gene gives CDR1 MNHEY and CDR2 SVGAGI. The CDR3 starts with the cysteine, ends with the phenylalanine, and has 16 residues. The DNA shown is the 48-base CDR3, in frame from base 1.

This sequence originates from a female donor with ankylosing spondylitis or in good health (not recorded which). The rearranged segments are TRBV6-5 and TRBJ2-3, with 10 middle bases fitting TRBD2. Input material: blood, either unsorted or a sorted T cell fraction (not recorded which). The DNA sequence reads TGTGCCAGCAATTATGAAGCGGGGGGGCTTCCAGATACGCAGTATTTT. Its protein product is CASNYEAGGLPDTQYF.